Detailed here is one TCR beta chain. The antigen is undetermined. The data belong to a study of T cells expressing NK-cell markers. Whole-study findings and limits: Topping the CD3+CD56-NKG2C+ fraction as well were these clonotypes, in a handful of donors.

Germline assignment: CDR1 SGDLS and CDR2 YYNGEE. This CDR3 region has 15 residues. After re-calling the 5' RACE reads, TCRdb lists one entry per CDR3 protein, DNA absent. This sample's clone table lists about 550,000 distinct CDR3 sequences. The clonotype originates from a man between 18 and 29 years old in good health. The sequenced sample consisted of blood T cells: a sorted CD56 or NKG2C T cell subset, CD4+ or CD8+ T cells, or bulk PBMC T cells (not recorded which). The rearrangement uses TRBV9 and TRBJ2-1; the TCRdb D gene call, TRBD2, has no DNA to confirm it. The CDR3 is CASSQRVAGYNEQFF. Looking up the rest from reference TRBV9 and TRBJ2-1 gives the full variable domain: DSGVTQTPKHLITATGQRVTLRCSPRSGDLSVYWYQQSLDQGLQFLIQYYNGEERAKGNILERFSAQQFPDLHSELNLSSLELGDSALYFCASSQRVAGYNEQFFGPGTRLTVL.